Presented here are 14 T cell receptor beta chains from one specimen sequenced in a study of CD8 T cells in ankylosing spondylitis. Study-level results: Characteristic, it appeared, of ankylosing spondylitis blood was a TCR beta motif of several highly homologous variants.

For these receptors, no antigen is known. In TCRdb, the 5' RACE reads were re-called with MiXCR into one record per CDR3 protein. The sample holds more than 300,000 distinct CDR3 sequences, around 8% seen once. Sequencing used blood, either unsorted or a sorted T cell fraction (not recorded which). The receptors were gathered from a male donor with ankylosing spondylitis.

The chain links TRBV12-3 or TRBV12-4 to TRBJ2-2; D unresolved. The CDR3 spans 13 residues. The V end lost 2 bases, the J end lost 1 base, and 2 bases lay between the germline ends. The CDR3, as DNA: TGTGCCAGCAGTTTAAAGAACACCGGGGAGCTGTTTTTT. Translated, it gives CASSLKNTGELFF.

This clonotype was seen ten or more times. This chain links TRBV3-1 with TRBJ2-1, with D unclear. Germline V gene lookup returns CDR1 LGHDT and CDR2 YNNKEL (reference sequence). CDR3 length: 12 residues. The V gene lost 3 bases and the J gene lost 6 bases, with 6 bases spanning the gap. The CDR3 region has the DNA TGTGCCAGCAGCCATGCGTCCAATGAGCAGTTCTTC. As protein: CASSHASNEQFF.

The CDR3 nucleotides are TGTGCCAGCAGGCACCAGTGGCGGGAGTTATACAATGAGCAGTTCTTC. Residues: CASRHQWRELYNEQFF. The chain is built from TRBV7-2 and TRBJ2-1, with TRBD2 matching 7 bases. Germline values: CDR1 SGHTA, CDR2 FQGNSA. The CDR3 contains 16 residues. The V and J ends lost 6 bases and 4 bases, in that order; junction bases with no gene match: 12.

This clonotype was detected only a few times. The rearrangement links TRBV3-1 to TRBJ1-2, with D possibly matching TRBD1 (6 bases). Germline CDR1 LGHDT, CDR2 YNNKEL (reference sequence). V was pared by 4 bases and J by 3 bases, with 15 bases between. This CDR3 contains 15 residues. CDR3 coding DNA: TGTGCCAGCAGCCCAACCATACAGGGACACTATGGCTACACCTTC. Residues: CASSPTIQGHYGYTF.

This clonotype was observed a handful of times. This rearrangement joins TRBV12-3 or TRBV12-4 to TRBJ2-5, with 9 bases lining up with TRBD1. V dropped 6 bases and J dropped 4; count of bases not matched to a gene: 0. This CDR3 is 12 amino acids long. CDR3 in amino acids: CASRTGGETQYF. DNA for the CDR3: TGTGCCAGCAGGACAGGGGGAGAGACCCAGTACTTC.

This clonotype was seen repeatedly, ten times or more. The chain couples TRBV5-1 to TRBJ1-6, with unresolved D. This CDR3 has 14 residues. Trimming left V 5 bases short and J 7 bases short, with 13 bases between. The germline CDR1 and CDR2 sequences are SGHRS and YFSETQ. CDR3 sequence (DNA): TGCGCCAGCAGGCCGGACGGGGAAAATTCACCCCTCCACTTT. This gives the protein CASRPDGENSPLHF.

This clonotype showed up just a few times. An end of the junction differs from the germline gene, which may be a read error. The CDR3: CAISVASDEQYF. The CDR3, as DNA: TGTGCCATCAGTGTAGCCTCCGACGAGCAGTACTTC. The chain employs TRBV10-3 and TRBJ2-7; D gene ambiguous. Germline V gene sequence: CDR1 ENHRY, CDR2 SYGVKD. The CDR3 spans 12 residues.

This clonotype was observed once. The chain couples TRBV29-1 to TRBJ2-7; D is possibly TRBD1 or TRBD2 (5 bases each). CDR3 size: 15 residues. Germline-derived CDR1 and CDR2 are SQVTM and ANQGSEA. Trimming removed 6 bases at V and 2 bases at J, with 20 bases between. CDR3 sequence reads: CSVRGWKGNAYEQYF. CDR3 sequence (DNA): TGCAGCGTCCGAGGGTGGAAGGGGAACGCCTACGAGCAGTACTTC.

This clonotype was counted many times. The rearrangement uses TRBV29-1 and TRBJ1-5; 7 bases are shared with TRBD1. This CDR3 is 14 amino acids long. V lost 4 bases and J lost 3; bases outside the gene matches: 6. Germline lookup yields CDR1 SQVTM and CDR2 ANQGSEA. For the CDR3, the DNA is TGCAGCGTTGCGGGACAGTGGATCAATCAGCCCCAGCATTTT. Residues: CSVAGQWINQPQHF. The complete variable domain, with remaining parts taken from reference TRBV29-1 and TRBJ1-5, reads SAVISQKPSRDICQRGTSLTIQCQVDSQVTMMFWYRQQPGQSLTLIATANQGSEATYESGFVIDKFPISRPNLTFSTLTVSNMSPEDSSIYLCSVAGQWINQPQHFGDGTRLSIL.

This clonotype showed up just a few times. The V and J genes are TRBV11-2 and TRBJ2-2, with TRBD2 as a possible D gene (5 bases). CDR1 and CDR2 (germline): SGHAT, FQNNGV. The CDR3 extends over 15 amino acids. Trimming took 0 bases from V and 9 from J, leaving 14 bases between them. CDR3 sequence (DNA): TGTGCCAGCAGCTTAGATCCGCTCCGCGGGCGGGAGCTGTTTTTT. This gives the protein CASSLDPLRGRELFF.

The chain is built from TRBV20-1 and TRBJ1-3, with D tentatively TRBD1 (5 bases). The germline V gene encodes CDR1 DFQATT and CDR2 SNEGSKA (reference sequence). V shed 3 bases and J shed 0 bases, with 12 bases lying between them. The CDR3 is made up of 15 amino acids. CDR3 loop: CSASVDSTSGNTIYF. CDR3 sequence (DNA): TGCAGTGCTAGCGTTGACAGCACCTCTGGAAACACCATATATTTT.

This clonotype was seen ten or more times. The CDR3 spells CASSETGTSGRESYNEQFF. The CDR3 DNA reads as TGCGCCAGCAGCGAAACCGGGACTAGCGGGAGGGAATCCTACAATGAGCAGTTCTTC. V is TRBV5-1 and J is TRBJ2-1, with 16 bases that match TRBD2. Germline V gives CDR1 SGHRS, CDR2 YFSETQ. The CDR3 consists of 19 residues. V lost 4 bases to trimming and J lost 1 base; unmatched junction nucleotides: 8.

Many counts were recorded for this clonotype. The rearrangement joins TRBV10-3 to TRBJ2-3; D is possibly TRBD2 (7 bases). CDR3 length: 21 amino acids. V lost 2 bases and J lost 2, with 29 bases in between. From germline, CDR1 is ENHRY and CDR2 SYGVKD. The CDR3 nucleotides read TGTGCCATCAGTGAGGCGACTACAGGGCCGACGCGGGGGAAGTACACAGATACGCAGTATTTT. Its protein product is CAISEATTGPTRGKYTDTQYF.

The chain combines TRBV7-9 with TRBJ2-5; 8 bases are shared with TRBD1. V lost 3 bases to trimming and J lost 5 bases; unmatched junction nucleotides: 5. Germline V gene sequence: CDR1 SEHNR, CDR2 FQNEAQ (reference sequence). CDR3 size: 14 residues. CDR3 coding DNA: TGTGCCAGCAGCTTTGGTTGGACAGGGGAGACCCAGTACTTC. It specifies CASSFGWTGETQYF.